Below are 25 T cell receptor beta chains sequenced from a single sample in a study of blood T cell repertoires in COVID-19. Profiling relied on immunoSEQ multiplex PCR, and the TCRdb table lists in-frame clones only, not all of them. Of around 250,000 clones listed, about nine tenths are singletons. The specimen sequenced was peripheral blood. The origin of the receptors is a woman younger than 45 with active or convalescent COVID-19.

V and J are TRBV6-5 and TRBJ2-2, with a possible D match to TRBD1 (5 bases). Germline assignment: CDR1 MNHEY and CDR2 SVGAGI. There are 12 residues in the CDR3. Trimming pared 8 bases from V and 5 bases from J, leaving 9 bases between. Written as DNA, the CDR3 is TGTGCCAGCTCCAGGGCTACCGGGGAGCTGTTTTTT. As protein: CASSRATGELFF.

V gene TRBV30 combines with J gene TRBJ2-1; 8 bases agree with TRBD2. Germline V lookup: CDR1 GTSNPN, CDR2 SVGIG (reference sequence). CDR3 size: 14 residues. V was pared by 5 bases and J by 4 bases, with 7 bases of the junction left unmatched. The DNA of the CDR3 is TGTGCCTGGGAACGGGGGGGCGGGTACAATGAGCAGTTCTTC. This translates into CAWERGGGYNEQFF.

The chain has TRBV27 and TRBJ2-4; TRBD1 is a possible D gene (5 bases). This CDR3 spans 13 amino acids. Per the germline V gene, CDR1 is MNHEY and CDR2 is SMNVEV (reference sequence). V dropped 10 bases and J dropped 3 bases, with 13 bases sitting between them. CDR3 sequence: CAIGDSNKNIQYF. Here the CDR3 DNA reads TGTGCCATCGGAGACAGCAACAAAAACATTCAGTACTTC.

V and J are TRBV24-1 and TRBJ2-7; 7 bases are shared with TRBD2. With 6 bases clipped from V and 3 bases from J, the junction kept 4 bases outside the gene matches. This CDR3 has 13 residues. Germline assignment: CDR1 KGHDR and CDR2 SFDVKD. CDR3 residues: CATSSTGGYEQYF. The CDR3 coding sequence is TGTGCCACCAGTTCGACGGGGGGCTACGAGCAGTACTTC.

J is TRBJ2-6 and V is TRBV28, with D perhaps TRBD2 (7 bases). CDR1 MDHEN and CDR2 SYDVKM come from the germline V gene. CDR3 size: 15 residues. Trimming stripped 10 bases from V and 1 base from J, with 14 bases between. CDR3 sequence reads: CATRKGGSGANVLTF. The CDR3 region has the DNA TGTGCCACCAGAAAGGGGGGGTCTGGGGCCAACGTCCTGACTTTC. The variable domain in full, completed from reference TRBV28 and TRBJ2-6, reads DVKVTQSSRYLVKRTGEKVFLECVQDMDHENMFWYRQDPGLGLRLIYFSYDVKMKEKGDIPEGYSVSREKKERFSLILESASTNQTSMYLCATRKGGSGANVLTFGAGSRLTVL.

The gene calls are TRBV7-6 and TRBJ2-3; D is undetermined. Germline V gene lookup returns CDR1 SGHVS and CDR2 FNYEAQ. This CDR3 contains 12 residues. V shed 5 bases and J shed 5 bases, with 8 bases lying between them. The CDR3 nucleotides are TGTGCCAGCAGCCCAATTAGAGATACGCAGTATTTT. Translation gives CASSPIRDTQYF.

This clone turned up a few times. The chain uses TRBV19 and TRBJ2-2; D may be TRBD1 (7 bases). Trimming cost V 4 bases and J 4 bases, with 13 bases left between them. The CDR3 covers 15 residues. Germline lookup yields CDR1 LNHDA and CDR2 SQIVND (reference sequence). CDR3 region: CASSSGTEVTGELFF. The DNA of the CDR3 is TGTGCCAGTAGTAGCGGGACAGAGGTCACCGGGGAGCTGTTTTTT. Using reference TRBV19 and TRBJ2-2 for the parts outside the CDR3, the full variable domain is DGGITQSPKYLFRKEGQNVTLSCEQNLNHDAMYWYRQDPGQGLRLIYYSQIVNDFQKGDIAEGYSVSREKKESFPLTVTSAQKNPTAFYLCASSSGTEVTGELFFGEGSRLTVL.

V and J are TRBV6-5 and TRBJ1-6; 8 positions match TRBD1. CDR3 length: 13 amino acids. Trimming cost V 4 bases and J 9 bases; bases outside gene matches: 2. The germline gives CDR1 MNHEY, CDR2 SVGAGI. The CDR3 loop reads CASSFTGGSPLHF. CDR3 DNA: TGTGCCAGCAGTTTTACAGGGGGTTCACCCCTCCACTTT.

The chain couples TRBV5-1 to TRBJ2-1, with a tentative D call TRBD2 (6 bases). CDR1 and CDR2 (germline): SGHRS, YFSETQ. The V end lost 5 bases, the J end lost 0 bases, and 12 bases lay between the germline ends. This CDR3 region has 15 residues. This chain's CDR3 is CASSDSGGSYNEQFF. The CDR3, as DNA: TGCGCCAGCAGTGACTCCGGGGGCTCCTACAATGAGCAGTTCTTC.

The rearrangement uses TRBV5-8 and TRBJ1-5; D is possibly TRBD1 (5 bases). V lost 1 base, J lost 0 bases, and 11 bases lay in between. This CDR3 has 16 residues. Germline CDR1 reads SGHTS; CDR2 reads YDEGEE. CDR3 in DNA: TGTGCCAGCAGCTTGTTAGACAGACATAGCAATCAGCCCCAGCATTTT. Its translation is CASSLLDRHSNQPQHF.

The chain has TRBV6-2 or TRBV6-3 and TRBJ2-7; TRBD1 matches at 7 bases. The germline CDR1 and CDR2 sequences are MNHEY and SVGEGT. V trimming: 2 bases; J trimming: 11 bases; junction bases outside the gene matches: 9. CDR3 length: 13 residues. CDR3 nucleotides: TGTGCCAGCAGTTACACCGGGGACAGCCTTAAGTACTTC. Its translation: CASSYTGDSLKYF.

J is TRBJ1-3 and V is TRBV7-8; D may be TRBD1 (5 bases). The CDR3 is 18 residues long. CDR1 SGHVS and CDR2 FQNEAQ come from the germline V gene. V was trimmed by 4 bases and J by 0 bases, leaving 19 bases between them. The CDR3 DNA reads TGTGCCAGCAGCTCCCCCCAGGGCCAGGCCCGCTCTGGAAACACCATATATTTT. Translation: CASSSPQGQARSGNTIYF.

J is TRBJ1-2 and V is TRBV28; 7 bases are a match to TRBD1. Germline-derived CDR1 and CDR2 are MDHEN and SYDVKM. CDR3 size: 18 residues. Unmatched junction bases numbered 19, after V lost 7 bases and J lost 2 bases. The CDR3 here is CASIQLGGRTGHNYGYTF. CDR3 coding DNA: TGTGCCAGCATCCAATTGGGTGGGCGGACAGGCCACAACTATGGCTACACCTTC.

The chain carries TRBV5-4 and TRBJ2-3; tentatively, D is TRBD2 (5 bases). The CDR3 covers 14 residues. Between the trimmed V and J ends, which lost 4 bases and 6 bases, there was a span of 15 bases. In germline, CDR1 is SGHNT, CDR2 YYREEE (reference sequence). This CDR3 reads CASSPEALRDTQYF. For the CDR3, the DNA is TGTGCCAGCAGCCCGGAGGCTCTTCGGGATACGCAGTATTTT.

CDR3 bases: TGTGCCAGTACCGGGGACAGTTCCTACGAGCAGTACTTC. Amino acid sequence: CASTGDSSYEQYF. This chain connects TRBV19 to TRBJ2-7; 7 bases are shared with TRBD1. After removal of 7 bases from V and 1 base from J, the junction contained 4 bases not matched to a gene. From germline, CDR1 is LNHDA and CDR2 SQIVND (reference sequence). This CDR3 is built from 13 residues. The variable domain in full, completed from reference TRBV19 and TRBJ2-7, reads DGGITQSPKYLFRKEGQNVTLSCEQNLNHDAMYWYRQDPGQGLRLIYYSQIVNDFQKGDIAEGYSVSREKKESFPLTVTSAQKNPTAFYLCASTGDSSYEQYFGPGTRLTVT.

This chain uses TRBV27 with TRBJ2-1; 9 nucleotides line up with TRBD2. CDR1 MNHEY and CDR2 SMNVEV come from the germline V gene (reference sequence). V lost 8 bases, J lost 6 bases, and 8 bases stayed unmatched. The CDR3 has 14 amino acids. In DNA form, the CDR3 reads TGTGCCAGCTTCGGCGGGGGGGGCATCAATGAGCAGTTCTTC. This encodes CASFGGGGINEQFF.

This CDR3 is CASIMATNEKLFF. CDR3 in DNA: TGTGCCTCTATCATGGCAACTAATGAAAAACTGTTTTTT. The V and J genes are TRBV30 and TRBJ1-4; no firm D call. Trimming removed 7 bases from V and 0 bases from J, with 9 bases in between. In germline, CDR1 is GTSNPN, CDR2 SVGIG (reference sequence). CDR3 length equals 13 residues.

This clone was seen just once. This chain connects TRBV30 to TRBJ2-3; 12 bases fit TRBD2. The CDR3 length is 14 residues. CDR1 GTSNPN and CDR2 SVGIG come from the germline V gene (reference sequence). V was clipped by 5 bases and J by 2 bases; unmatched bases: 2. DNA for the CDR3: TGTGCCTGGGGACTAGCGGGACCCACAGATACGCAGTATTTT. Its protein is CAWGLAGPTDTQYF.

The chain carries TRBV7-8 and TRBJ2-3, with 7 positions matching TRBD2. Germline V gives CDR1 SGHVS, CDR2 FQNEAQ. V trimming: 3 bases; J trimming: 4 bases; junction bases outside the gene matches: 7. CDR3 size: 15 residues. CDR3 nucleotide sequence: TGTGCCAGCAGCTTCCGCGGGGGTCCCGCAGATACGCAGTATTTT. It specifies CASSFRGGPADTQYF.

The chain's CDR3 is CSVDRGLWNGYTF. DNA for the CDR3: TGCAGCGTTGACAGGGGGCTCTGGAATGGCTACACCTTC. This chain joins TRBV29-1 and TRBJ1-2; 8 nucleotides align to TRBD1. V shed 3 bases, J shed 6 bases, and the junction held 6 bases outside the gene matches. Germline V gene lookup returns CDR1 SQVTM and CDR2 ANQGSEA. This CDR3 has 13 amino acids.

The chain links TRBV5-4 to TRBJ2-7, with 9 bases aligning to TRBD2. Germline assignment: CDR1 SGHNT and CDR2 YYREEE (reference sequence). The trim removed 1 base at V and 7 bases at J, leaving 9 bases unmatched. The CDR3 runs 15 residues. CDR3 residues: CASSLSASGVGEQYF. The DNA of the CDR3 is TGTGCCAGCAGCTTGTCGGCTAGCGGGGTGGGGGAGCAGTACTTC.

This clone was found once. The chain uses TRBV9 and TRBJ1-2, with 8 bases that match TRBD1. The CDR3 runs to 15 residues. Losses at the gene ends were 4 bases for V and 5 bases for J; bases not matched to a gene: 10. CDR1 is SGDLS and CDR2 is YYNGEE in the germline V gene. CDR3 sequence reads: CASSSQWQGAYGYTF. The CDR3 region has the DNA TGTGCCAGCAGCTCCCAGTGGCAGGGGGCATATGGCTACACCTTC.

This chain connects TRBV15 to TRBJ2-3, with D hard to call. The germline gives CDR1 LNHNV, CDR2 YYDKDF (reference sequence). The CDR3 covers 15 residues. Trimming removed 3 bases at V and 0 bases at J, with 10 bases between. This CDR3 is CATSSEPYSTDTQYF. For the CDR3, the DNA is TGTGCCACCAGCAGTGAACCCTACAGCACAGATACGCAGTATTTT.

CDR3 nucleotide sequence: TGTGCCAGCAGTGCGGGGGACAAGCCCTACGAGCAGTACTTC. This encodes CASSAGDKPYEQYF. The chain links TRBV28 to TRBJ2-7, with a weak D call TRBD2 (7 bases). This CDR3 contains 14 residues. From germline, CDR1 is MDHEN and CDR2 SYDVKM. V was clipped by 5 bases and J by 2 bases, with 13 bases between them.

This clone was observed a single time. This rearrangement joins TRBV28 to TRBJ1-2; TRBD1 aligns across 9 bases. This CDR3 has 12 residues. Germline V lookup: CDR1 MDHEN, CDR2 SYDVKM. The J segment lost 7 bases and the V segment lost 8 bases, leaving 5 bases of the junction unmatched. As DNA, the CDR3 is TGTGCCAGCGGACAGGGGAAGGGTGGCTACACCTTC. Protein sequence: CASGQGKGGYTF.